These T cell receptor beta chains were read from a single sample in a study of blood T cells in healthy people across ages. TCRdb re-derived calls from the 5' RACE reads in MiXCR, one entry per CDR3 protein. The sample holds around 620,000 distinct CDR3 sequences, about 26% seen once. The sequenced sample was blood. Receptors originate from a woman between 70 and 85 years old in good health. CDR3s include the opening cysteine and the closing phenylalanine or tryptophan. D genes are given only for firm matches. Clone sizes are given selectively: once, few, many, or a class where the clone is expanded.

TRBJ1-6,TRBV7-2,.,.,CASSLEVPGGSLHF,TGTGCCAGCAGCTTAGAGGTTCCCGGGGGATCCCTCCACTTT
TRBJ2-1,TRBV5-1,.,.,CASSLLNPGKGYEQFF,TGCGCCAGCAGCTTGCTAAACCCGGGGAAAGGCTATGAGCAGTTCTTC
TRBJ1-1,TRBV19,.,.,CASSMSVNTETFF,TGTGCCAGTAGTATGAGTGTGAACACTGAAACTTTCTTT
TRBJ2-5,TRBV7-2,.,TRBD2,CASSPLGTSKETQYF,TGTGCCAGCAGCCCCCTTGGGACTAGCAAAGAGACCCAGTACTTC
TRBJ2-7,TRBV6-1,few,.,CASSERLATYEQYF,TGTGCCAGCAGTGAACGGCTAGCGACCTACGAGCAGTACTTC
TRBJ2-2,TRBV4-3,.,TRBD2,CASSQASRGAGYTGELFF,TGCGCCAGCAGCCAAGCCTCCCGTGGAGCGGGGTACACCGGGGAGCTGTTTTTT
TRBJ2-1,TRBV12-3/TRBV12-4,once,TRBD1,CASIGTGANEQFF,TGTGCCAGCATCGGGACAGGGGCCAATGAGCAGTTCTTC
TRBJ1-4,TRBV4-2,few,.,CASSQVSLGEKQFF,TGTGCCAGCAGCCAGGTCAGCTTAGGTGAAAAACAGTTTTTT
TRBJ2-5,TRBV20-1,.,.,CSARVGTQYF,TGCAGTGCTAGAGTTGGGACCCAGTACTTC
TRBJ1-1,TRBV5-1,.,TRBD1,CASSYEGQGDTEAFF,TGCGCCAGCAGCTACGAGGGACAGGGCGACACTGAAGCTTTCTTT
TRBJ2-1,TRBV7-2,few,.,CASSLSKYNERFF,TGTGCCAGCAGCTTGAGCAAATACAATGAGCGGTTCTTC
TRBJ2-1,TRBV29-1,few,.,CSVGGSPSYNEQFF,TGCAGCGTTGGAGGCTCTCCTTCCTACAATGAGCAGTTCTTC
TRBJ2-5,TRBV20-1,few,TRBD2,CSARAAGGLRETQYF,TGCAGTGCTAGAGCAGCGGGGGGGCTGAGAGAGACCCAGTACTTC
TRBJ2-6,TRBV29-1,few,.,CSVSGTRDSGANVLTF,TGCAGCGTTTCAGGGACACGGGACTCTGGGGCCAACGTCCTGACTTTC
TRBJ2-7,TRBV7-2,.,TRBD1,CASSLSPGQASRQYF,TGTGCCAGCAGCTTATCTCCGGGACAGGCCTCCCGACAGTACTTC
TRBJ2-5,TRBV4-3,few,TRBD2,CASSQEGSGGPPYF,TGCGCCAGCAGCCAAGAGGGAAGCGGGGGGCCCCCGTACTTC